This T cell receptor beta chain was captured in a study of OX40 agonist ivuxolimab in advanced cancers. Overall study: While on treatment, patients had intravenous ivuxolimab at 0.01 to 10 mg/kg every 2 weeks. Findings of the study overall: With doses of 0.1 to 3.0 mg/kg, CD4+ and CD8+ blood T cells had undergone clonal expansion by week 6. Partly responding patients at 0.1-3.0 mg/kg showed some of the smallest clonal expansion. CD4+ T cells averaged fewer expanded clones than CD8+ T cells.

Germline V gene lookup returns CDR1 MNHNY and CDR2 SVGAGI (reference sequence). The CDR3 is 14 residues long. The V and J ends lost 4 bases and 1 base respectively, with 7 bases between them. Profiling relied on immunoSEQ multiplex PCR, and the TCRdb table lists in-frame clones only, not all of them. The sample includes tens of thousands of clones, approximately 90% seen only once; the top ten take roughly an eighth. With respect to this clone: Its antigen is as yet unknown.

The starting material was CD4+ or CD8+ T cells sorted from blood, obtained in a trial of the OX40 agonist ivuxolimab. This clonotype was sampled from an adult with an advanced solid tumor such as melanoma, head and neck, liver or kidney cancer. The chain combines TRBV6-6 with TRBJ1-4; D remains unclear. CDR3 DNA sequence: TGTGCCAGCAGTTTGGACTTAACTAATGAAAAACTGTTTTTT. Its translation: CASSLDLTNEKLFF.